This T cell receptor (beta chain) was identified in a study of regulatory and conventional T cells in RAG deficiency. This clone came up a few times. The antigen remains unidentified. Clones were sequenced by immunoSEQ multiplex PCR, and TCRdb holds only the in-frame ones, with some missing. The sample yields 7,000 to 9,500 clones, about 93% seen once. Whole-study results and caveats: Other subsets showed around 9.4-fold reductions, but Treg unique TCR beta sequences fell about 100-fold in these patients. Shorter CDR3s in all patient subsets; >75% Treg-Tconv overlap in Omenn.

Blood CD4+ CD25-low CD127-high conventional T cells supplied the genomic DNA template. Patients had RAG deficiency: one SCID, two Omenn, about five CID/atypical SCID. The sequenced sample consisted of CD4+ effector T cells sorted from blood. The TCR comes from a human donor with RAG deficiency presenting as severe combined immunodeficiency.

The DNA of the CDR3 is TGCGCCAGCAGCCCTCAGCCCCTTCAGGGAGGCAACATTCAGTACTTC. Protein: CASSPQPLQGGNIQYF. The chain employs TRBV4-1 and TRBJ2-4; D possibly corresponds to TRBD2 (6 bases). The CDR3 has 16 amino acids. CDR1 is MGHRA, CDR2 YSYEKL, per germline. V was pared by 4 bases and J by 7 bases, with 20 bases between.